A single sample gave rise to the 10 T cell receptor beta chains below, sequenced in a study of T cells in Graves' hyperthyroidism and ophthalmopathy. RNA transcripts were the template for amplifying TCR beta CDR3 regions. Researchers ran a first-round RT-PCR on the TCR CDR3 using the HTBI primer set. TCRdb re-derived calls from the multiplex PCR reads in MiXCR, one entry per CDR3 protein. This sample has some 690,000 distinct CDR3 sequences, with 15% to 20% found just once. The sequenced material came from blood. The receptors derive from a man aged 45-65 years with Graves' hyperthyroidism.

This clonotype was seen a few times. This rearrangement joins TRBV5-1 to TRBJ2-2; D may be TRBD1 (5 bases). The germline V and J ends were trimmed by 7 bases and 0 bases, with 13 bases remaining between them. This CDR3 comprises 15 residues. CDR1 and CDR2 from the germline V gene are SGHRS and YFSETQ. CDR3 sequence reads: CASSRRQPNTGELFF. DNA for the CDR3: TGCGCCAGCTCCAGGAGACAGCCGAACACCGGGGAGCTGTTTTTT.

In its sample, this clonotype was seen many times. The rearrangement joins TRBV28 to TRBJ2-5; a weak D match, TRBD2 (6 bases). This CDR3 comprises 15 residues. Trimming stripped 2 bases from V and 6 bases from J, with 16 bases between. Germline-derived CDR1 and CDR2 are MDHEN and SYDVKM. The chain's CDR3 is CASSLASAGLKTQYF. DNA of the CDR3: TGTGCCAGCAGTTTAGCTAGCGCCGGGTTGAAGACCCAGTACTTC.

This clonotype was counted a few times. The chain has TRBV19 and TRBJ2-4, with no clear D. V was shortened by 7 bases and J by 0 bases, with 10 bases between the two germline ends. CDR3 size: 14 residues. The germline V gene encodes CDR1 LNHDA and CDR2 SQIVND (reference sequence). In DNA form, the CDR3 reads TGTGCCAGTAATCCGGCGATAGCCAAAAACATTCAGTACTTC. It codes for CASNPAIAKNIQYF.

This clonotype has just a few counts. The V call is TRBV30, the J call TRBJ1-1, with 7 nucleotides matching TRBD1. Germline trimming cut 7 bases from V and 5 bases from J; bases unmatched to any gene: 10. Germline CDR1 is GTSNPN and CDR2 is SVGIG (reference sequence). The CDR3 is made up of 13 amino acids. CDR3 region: CASRGQSKTEAFF. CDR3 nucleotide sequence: TGTGCCTCTAGGGGACAGAGTAAAACTGAAGCTTTCTTT.

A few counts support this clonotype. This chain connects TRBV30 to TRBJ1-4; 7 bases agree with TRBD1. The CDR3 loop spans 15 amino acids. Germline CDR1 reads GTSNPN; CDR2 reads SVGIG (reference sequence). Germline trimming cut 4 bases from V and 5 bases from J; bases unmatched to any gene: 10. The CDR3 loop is CAWNRDSNSNEKLFF. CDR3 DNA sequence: TGTGCCTGGAACCGGGACAGCAATTCGAATGAAAAACTGTTTTTT.

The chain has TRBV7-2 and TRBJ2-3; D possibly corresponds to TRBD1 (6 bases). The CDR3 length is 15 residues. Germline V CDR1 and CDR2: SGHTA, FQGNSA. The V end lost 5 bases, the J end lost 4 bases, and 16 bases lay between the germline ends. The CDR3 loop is CASSPGNRGSDTQYF. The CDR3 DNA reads TGTGCCAGCAGCCCGGGGAATAGGGGGTCAGATACGCAGTATTTT.

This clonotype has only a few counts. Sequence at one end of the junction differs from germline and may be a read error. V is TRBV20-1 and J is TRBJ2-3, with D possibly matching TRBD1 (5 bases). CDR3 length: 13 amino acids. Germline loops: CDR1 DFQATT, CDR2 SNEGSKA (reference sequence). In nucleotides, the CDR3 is TGCAGTGCGAGAGACAGCAGCACAGATACGCAGTATTTT. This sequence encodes CSARDSSTDTQYF.

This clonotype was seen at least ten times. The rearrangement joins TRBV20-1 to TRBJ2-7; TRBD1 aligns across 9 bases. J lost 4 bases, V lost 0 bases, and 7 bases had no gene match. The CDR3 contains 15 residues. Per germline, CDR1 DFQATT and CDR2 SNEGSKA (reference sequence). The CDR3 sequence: CSARDFRTGVYEQYF. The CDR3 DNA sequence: TGCAGTGCTAGAGATTTCCGGACAGGGGTTTACGAGCAGTACTTC.

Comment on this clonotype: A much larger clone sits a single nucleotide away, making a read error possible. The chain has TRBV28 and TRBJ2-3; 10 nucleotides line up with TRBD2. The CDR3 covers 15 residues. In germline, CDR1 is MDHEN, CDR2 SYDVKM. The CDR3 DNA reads TGTGCCAGCAGTTACACTAGCGGGAACACAGATACGCGGTATTTT. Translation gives CASSYTSGNTDTRYF.

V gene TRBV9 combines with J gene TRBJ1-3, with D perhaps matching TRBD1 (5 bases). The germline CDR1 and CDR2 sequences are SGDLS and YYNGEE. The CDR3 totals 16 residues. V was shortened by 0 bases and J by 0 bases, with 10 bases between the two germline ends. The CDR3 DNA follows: TGTGCCAGCAGCGTAGGAGGGGAGATCTCTGGAAACACCATATATTTT. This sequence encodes CASSVGGEISGNTIYF. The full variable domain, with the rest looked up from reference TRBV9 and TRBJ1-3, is DSGVTQTPKHLITATGQRVTLRCSPRSGDLSVYWYQQSLDQGLQFLIQYYNGEERAKGNILERFSAQQFPDLHSELNLSSLELGDSALYFCASSVGGEISGNTIYFGEGSWLTVV.